This T cell receptor beta chain was identified during a study of blood T cells in healthy people across ages. The germline V and J ends were trimmed by 6 bases and 5 bases, with 31 bases remaining between them. The CDR3 totals 19 residues. Per the germline V gene, CDR1 is MDHEN and CDR2 is SYDVKM. Primers used in a second PCR of about 7 to 12 cycles were a sample-barcoded 5' primer and a J-beta primer mix. TCRdb called the 5' RACE reads again in MiXCR, with one record for every CDR3 protein. The table lists about 800,000 distinct CDR3 sequences, around 25% of them singletons, with 3.7% in the top ten. This clonotype appeared once. These data also formed part of another study, on T cells of mothers and their children.

J is TRBJ2-5 and V is TRBV28; a possible D gene is TRBD1 (5 bases). Source material: blood. The sequence derives from a boy between 10 and 17 years old in good health. In nucleotides, the CDR3 is TGTGCCAGCAGCCGGACAAATTCCCACACTGACAGTTTAATGGAGACCCAGTACTTC. Encoded protein: CASSRTNSHTDSLMETQYF.